These T cell receptor beta chains were read from a single sample in a study of blood T cell repertoires in COVID-19. Clones were sequenced by immunoSEQ multiplex PCR, and TCRdb holds only the in-frame ones, with some missing. Of 250,000 or so clones detected, roughly 87% appear once; the ten largest clones hold around 0.8%. Sample: peripheral blood. These receptors all come from a woman in her 30s with acute or convalescent COVID-19. CDR3s include the opening cysteine and the closing phenylalanine or tryptophan. The D gene is left open where the match is weak. Not all rows give a size; the values are once, few, many and, for expanded clones, a class.

abundance,v_gene,d_gene,j_gene,CDR3nt,CDR3aa
once,TRBV5-1,TRBD1,TRBJ1-3,TGCGCCAGCATCTACGGGACAGCTCTCTTTTTT,CASIYGTALFF
.,TRBV30,TRBD2,TRBJ2-5,TGTGCCTGGAGTGTACCCATAGGACTAGGACCAGAGACCCAGTACTTC,CAWSVPIGLGPETQYF
.,TRBV15,TRBD2,TRBJ2-1,TGTGCCACCAGTGCGGGACTAGCGGGCTACAATGAGCAGTTCTTC,CATSAGLAGYNEQFF
.,TRBV6-1,.,TRBJ2-6,TGTGCCAGCAGTGAAGGCGTTGGGCGATCTGGGGCCAACGTCCTGACTTTC,CASSEGVGRSGANVLTF
.,TRBV27,TRBD1,TRBJ2-1,TGTGCCAGCAGTTCCACAGGGGTCGGCTACAATGAGCAGTTCTTC,CASSSTGVGYNEQFF
.,TRBV11-3,.,TRBJ2-1,TGTGCCAGCAGCTTAGCGGCCAGGCCAAGCTCCTACAATGAGCAGTTCTTC,CASSLAARPSSYNEQFF
.,TRBV10-2,TRBD2,TRBJ2-1,TGCGCCAGCAATGAGGGAGCGGGAGGGCGGAATGAGCAGTTCTTC,CASNEGAGGRNEQFF
.,TRBV19,.,TRBJ2-3,TGTGCCAGTAGTGGGGCAGGGGTTGCCACAGATACGCAGTATTTT,CASSGAGVATDTQYF
.,TRBV29-1,TRBD2,TRBJ2-3,TGCAGCGGGGCTAGCGGGATAGAATTAGATACGCAGTATTTT,CSGASGIELDTQYF
many,TRBV29-1,TRBD2,TRBJ2-5,TGCAGCGTCCTCCTAGCGGTTCAAGAGACCCAGTACTTC,CSVLLAVQETQYF
.,TRBV10-3,.,TRBJ1-1,TGTGCCATCAGTTTCTCAGGGTATAACGCTGAAGCTTTCTTT,CAISFSGYNAEAFF
once,TRBV19,TRBD1,TRBJ1-6,TGTGCCAGTAGTATGGGGACAGCAACGTCACCCCTCCACTTT,CASSMGTATSPLHF
.,TRBV24-1,.,TRBJ2-7,TGTGCCACCAGTGACCCCGGACAGAGCGAGCAGTACTTC,CATSDPGQSEQYF
.,TRBV5-1,.,TRBJ2-3,TGCGCCAGCAGCTGGCTGGCTGACACAGATACGCAGTATTTT,CASSWLADTDTQYF
.,TRBV3-1/TRBV3-2,TRBD1,TRBJ1-4,TGTGCCAGCAGCCAACCGGGACAGGTCAGGGAACTGTTTTTT,CASSQPGQVRELFF
few,TRBV3-1/TRBV3-2,.,TRBJ1-1,TGTGCCAGCAGCCAAGAGGCGGGGAACACTGAAGCTTTCTTT,CASSQEAGNTEAFF
.,TRBV29-1,.,TRBJ2-3,TGCAGCGCGGGGCGCTTTGGGACTAGCACAGATACGCAGTATTTT,CSAGRFGTSTDTQYF
.,TRBV7-9,TRBD2,TRBJ2-7,TGTGCCAGCAGCTTAGGTGTTAGCGGGAGCTACGAGCAGTACTTC,CASSLGVSGSYEQYF
.,TRBV5-1,.,TRBJ1-5,TGCGCCAGCAGCTTGGCCCCCGGACTATTTCAGCCCCAGCATTTT,CASSLAPGLFQPQHF
.,TRBV6-1,TRBD2,TRBJ2-7,TGTGCCAGCAGTGAATGGACTAGCGGAGCCTACGAGCAGTACTTC,CASSEWTSGAYEQYF
.,TRBV9,.,TRBJ2-6,TGTGCCAGCAGCGCAACCCACAGGGTAACCGGGGCCAACGTCCTGACTTTC,CASSATHRVTGANVLTF
.,TRBV6-6,TRBD2,TRBJ2-1,TGTGCCAGCATCGGACTAGCGGGAGGTGAGCAGTTCTTC,CASIGLAGGEQFF
.,TRBV15,.,TRBJ2-7,TGTGCCACCAGCAGGGTACCAGGCGAGCAGTACTTC,CATSRVPGEQYF
.,TRBV5-1,TRBD1,TRBJ2-7,TGCGCCAGCAGCTGGGAAAGGGGACAGGCAAACTCCTACGAGCAGTACTTC,CASSWERGQANSYEQYF
.,TRBV12-3/TRBV12-4,.,TRBJ1-1,TGTGCCAGCAGTCGAAATGGACAAGAAGCTTTCTTT,CASSRNGQEAFF
few,TRBV19,TRBD1,TRBJ1-4,TGTGCCAGTAGTCCGTTAAGGGGGCGCAATGAAAAACTGTTTTTT,CASSPLRGRNEKLFF
few,TRBV14,TRBD2,TRBJ2-3,TGTGCCAGCAGCCAAGTAGGGCTAGCGGGAGCGGATACGCAGTATTTT,CASSQVGLAGADTQYF
.,TRBV10-3,.,TRBJ1-6,TGTGCCATACAAGGGGATCGGAATTCACCCCTCCACTTT,CAIQGDRNSPLHF
.,TRBV2,TRBD1,TRBJ1-5,TGTGCCAGCGGGGCCGGGACAGGGGGCGAGCAGCCCCAGCATTTT,CASGAGTGGEQPQHF
.,TRBV6-5,.,TRBJ1-3,TGTGCCAGCAGTTATTCGTTCGGGGACATCGAAAACACCATATATTTT,CASSYSFGDIENTIYF
.,TRBV5-6,.,TRBJ2-7,TGTGCCAGCAGCTTGACAACAACCTACGAGCAGTACTTC,CASSLTTTYEQYF
.,TRBV14,.,TRBJ2-7,TGTGCCACCCGGAAAGGACCGGGATCGGAGCAGTACTTC,CATRKGPGSEQYF
.,TRBV7-2,.,TRBJ2-7,TGTGCCCCCACCTCGAGAGCGCTAGCGCCGAGCTCCTACGAGCAGTACTTC,CAPTSRALAPSSYEQYF
.,TRBV11-2,.,TRBJ2-5,TGTGCCAGCAGCCAAGGAGGTGTGTCGGGTAGAGAGACCCAGTACTTC,CASSQGGVSGRETQYF
.,TRBV19,.,TRBJ1-3,TGTGCCAGTAGTATAGCTGGGGCACCTGGAAACACCATATATTTT,CASSIAGAPGNTIYF
.,TRBV11-3,TRBD1,TRBJ1-2,TGTGCCAGCAGCTCCACTTGGACAGGGGCTAACTATGGCTACACCTTC,CASSSTWTGANYGYTF